This T cell receptor beta chain was profiled in a study of T cells in Graves' hyperthyroidism and ophthalmopathy. Study-level background: Staff took peripheral blood when the initial diagnosis was made, before any treatment began.

RNA transcripts gave rise to amplified TCR beta CDR3 regions. First-round RT-PCR with HTBI primers amplified the TCR CDR3 region. TCRdb analysed the multiplex PCR reads with MiXCR anew, one entry per CDR3 protein. The table lists hundreds of thousands of distinct CDR3 sequences, roughly 32% of them singletons. Study-level points and caveats: Appearing also in blood were most of the thyroid clonotypes expanded above 0.001.

This clonotype was recorded at least ten times. Antigen specificity is unknown. The CDR3 is made up of 13 amino acids. V shed 3 bases and J shed 3 bases, with 7 bases lying between them. Germline V lookup: CDR1 KGHDR, CDR2 SFDVKD. This sequence originates from a woman in her 40s with Graves' hyperthyroidism. The chain carries TRBV24-1 and TRBJ1-1; the D is unclear. The sequencing input was blood. CDR3 DNA sequence: TGTGCCACCAGTGATCCTACACACACTGAAGCTTTCTTT. It is translated as CATSDPTHTEAFF.